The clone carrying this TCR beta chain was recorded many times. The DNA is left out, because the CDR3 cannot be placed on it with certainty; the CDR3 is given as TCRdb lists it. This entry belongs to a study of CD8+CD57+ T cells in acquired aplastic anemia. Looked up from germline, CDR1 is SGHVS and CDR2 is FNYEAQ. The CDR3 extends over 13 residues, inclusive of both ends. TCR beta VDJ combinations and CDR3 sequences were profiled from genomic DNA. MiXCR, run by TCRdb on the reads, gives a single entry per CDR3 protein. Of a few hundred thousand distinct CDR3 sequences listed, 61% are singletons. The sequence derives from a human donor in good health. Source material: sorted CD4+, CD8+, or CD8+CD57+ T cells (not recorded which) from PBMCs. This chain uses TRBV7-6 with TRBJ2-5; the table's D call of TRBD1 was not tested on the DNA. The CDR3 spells CASLFGGGSPTYF.